The next 15 T cell receptor beta chains were all read from a single sample in a study of T cells in Graves' hyperthyroidism and ophthalmopathy. TCR beta CDR3 region amplification was performed from RNA transcripts. Initially, a first-round RT-PCR of the TCR CDR3 employed the HTBI primer set. TCRdb reprocessed the multiplex PCR reads with MiXCR, giving one entry per CDR3 protein. Of approximately 370,000 distinct CDR3 sequences in the sample, 15% to 20% were seen once. Sequenced material: blood. All receptors derive from a woman between 25 and 40 years old with Graves' hyperthyroidism that later progressed to Graves' ophthalmopathy.

About this clonotype itself: Compared with germline, one end of the junction differs, possibly owing to a read error. The chain has TRBV13 and TRBJ2-3, with TRBD1 matching over 12 bases. This CDR3 has 14 amino acids. Germline CDR1 and CDR2: PRHDT and FYEKMQ (reference sequence). The DNA of the CDR3 is TGTGCCAGCACCGGGACAGGGGGCACGGATACGCAGTATTTT. This codes for CASTGTGGTDTQYF.

This clonotype was picked up many times. The chain combines TRBV27 with TRBJ1-4; D remains unclear. The CDR3 spans 15 residues. Trimming shortened V by 2 bases and J by 7 bases, and 14 bases separated the two germline ends. The germline V gene has CDR1 MNHEY and CDR2 SMNVEV (reference sequence). CDR3 sequence reads: CASSLEVPPFEKLFF. Here the CDR3 DNA reads TGTGCCAGCAGTTTAGAGGTACCGCCATTTGAAAAACTGTTTTTT.

The J gene is TRBJ2-1, the V gene TRBV19; 10 bases align to TRBD2. Germline V gene data show CDR1 as LNHDA and CDR2 as SQIVND (reference sequence). The CDR3 contains 16 residues. Trimming took 4 bases from V and 2 from J; bases not matched to a gene: 5. Here the CDR3 reads CASSSSGGRTYNEQFF. The CDR3 bases are TGTGCCAGTAGTAGTAGCGGGGGGAGAACCTACAATGAGCAGTTCTTC.

The J gene is TRBJ2-1, the V gene TRBV7-2; D possibly uses TRBD1 or TRBD2 (5 bases each). V was trimmed by 6 bases and J by 4 bases, leaving 16 bases between them. The germline CDR1 and CDR2 sequences are SGHTA and FQGNSA. This CDR3 is built from 15 residues. The CDR3 loop is CASRGVAAQYNEQFF. The CDR3 DNA is TGTGCCAGCAGGGGGGTGGCGGCACAGTACAATGAGCAGTTCTTC.

This clonotype has ten or more counts. The chain carries TRBV2 and TRBJ1-1; TRBD1 matches at 7 bases. The germline gives CDR1 SNHLY, CDR2 FYNNEI. This CDR3 comprises 12 residues. Losses at the gene ends were 10 bases for V and 2 bases for J; bases not matched to a gene: 4. The CDR3 spells CAIDRVNTEAFF. CDR3 nucleotide sequence: TGTGCCATAGACAGGGTTAACACTGAAGCTTTCTTT.

In its sample, this clonotype was seen many times. V gene TRBV6-6 combines with J gene TRBJ2-7, with D maybe TRBD1 (6 bases). Trimming pared 0 bases from V and 6 bases from J, leaving 12 bases between. The CDR3 is made up of 14 amino acids. Germline CDR1 MNHNY, CDR2 SVGAGI (reference sequence). In nucleotides, the CDR3 is TGTGCCAGCAGTTACTCGATATCCAGGGGCGAGCAGTACTTC. This gives the protein CASSYSISRGEQYF.

The chain couples TRBV24-1 to TRBJ2-5, with D unresolved. Germline V lookup: CDR1 KGHDR, CDR2 SFDVKD. V lost 9 bases to trimming and J lost 5 bases, with 18 bases between them. The length of the CDR3 is 14 residues. The CDR3 sequence is CATRPGDGGETQYF. The CDR3 region has the DNA TGTGCCACCCGTCCGGGTGACGGTGGCGAGACCCAGTACTTC.

This clonotype was counted many times. The genes are TRBV12-3 or TRBV12-4 and TRBJ2-5, with 13 nucleotides matching TRBD2. V dropped 6 bases and J dropped 1; count of bases not matched to a gene: 5. The CDR3 runs 16 residues. The CDR3 DNA reads as TGTGCCAGCAGCCGACTAGCGGGAGGCTCCCAAGAGACCCAGTACTTC. Protein product: CASSRLAGGSQETQYF.

This clonotype was seen a few times. V and J are TRBV4-1 and TRBJ1-5; D remains unclear. CDR1 is MGHRA and CDR2 is YSYEKL in the germline V gene. V dropped 0 bases and J dropped 5 bases, with 8 bases sitting between them. The CDR3 runs to 14 residues. The CDR3 DNA follows: TGCGCCAGCAGCCAAGAATGGACCGATCAGCCCCAGCATTTT. This encodes CASSQEWTDQPQHF.

CDR3 residues: CASSPMNGEQFF. CDR3 DNA sequence: TGTGCCAGCAGCCCAATGAATGGTGAGCAGTTCTTC. V and J are TRBV6-2 or TRBV6-3 and TRBJ2-1; no clear D. CDR1 and CDR2 (germline): MNHEY, SVGEGT. This CDR3 spans 12 amino acids. V lost 6 bases, J lost 9 bases, and 12 bases lay in between.

The rearrangement links TRBV5-6 to TRBJ1-5, with D uncertain. Per germline, CDR1 SGHDT and CDR2 YYEEEE. This CDR3 is built from 16 residues. V was shortened by 0 bases and J by 0 bases, with 10 bases between the two germline ends. The CDR3 region is CASSLEGSGSNQPQHF. DNA for the CDR3: TGTGCCAGCAGCTTGGAAGGGTCTGGTAGCAATCAGCCCCAGCATTTT.

This clonotype was picked up many times. This sequence joins TRBV29-1 and TRBJ2-7; D is undetermined. This CDR3 is 13 amino acids long. Deletions cut 0 bases from V and 3 bases from J, with 9 bases between. Looked up from germline, CDR1 is SQVTM and CDR2 is ANQGSEA. CDR3 residues: CSVEDLSNYEQYF. The DNA of the CDR3 is TGCAGCGTTGAAGATTTATCGAACTACGAGCAGTACTTC.

The chain combines TRBV7-3 with TRBJ2-1; no firm D call. CDR3 length equals 14 residues. Between the trimmed V and J ends, which lost 1 base and 10 bases, there was a span of 14 bases. The germline V gene encodes CDR1 SGHTA and CDR2 FQGTGA. In DNA, the CDR3 is TGTGCCAGCAGCTTAAGGCAGGAGTGGGAAGAGCAGTTCTTC. Translation gives CASSLRQEWEEQFF.

Ten or more counts support this clonotype. This rearrangement joins TRBV3-1 to TRBJ2-1; TRBD2 aligns across 9 bases. CDR3 size: 16 residues. The germline V gene has CDR1 LGHDT and CDR2 YNNKEL (reference sequence). V shed 3 bases, J shed 8 bases, and the junction held 11 bases outside the gene matches. CDR3 residues: CASSQVASGVSDEQFF. CDR3 in DNA: TGTGCCAGCAGCCAGGTTGCTAGCGGGGTTAGTGATGAGCAGTTCTTC.

This clonotype was recorded a few times. The rearrangement joins TRBV7-9 to TRBJ2-1; D unclear. The germline gives CDR1 SEHNR, CDR2 FQNEAQ (reference sequence). This CDR3 contains 9 residues. CDR3 region: CSTDNEQFF. CDR3 in DNA: TGTTCTACCGACAATGAGCAGTTCTTC.